This T cell receptor beta chain came from a study of control samples from healthy donors and cancer patients. Germline CDR1 is SGHTS and CDR2 is YDEGEE. V shed 4 bases, J shed 8 bases, and the junction held 2 bases outside the gene matches. The CDR3 runs to 13 residues. Data came from immunoSEQ multiplex PCR; TCRdb stores just in-frame clones and leaves some out. The top ten hold approximately 1.7% of the sample, which has roughly 150,000 clones, 70% to 90% seen once. The sequence derives from a man in his late teens or twenties in good health. Material: blood. The chain carries TRBV5-8 and TRBJ2-1, with 11 bases that match TRBD1. CDR3 in amino acids: CASSRDRGDEQFF. The DNA for the CDR3 is TGTGCCAGCAGCCGGGACAGGGGGGATGAGCAGTTCTTC. Drawing the rest from reference TRBV5-8 and TRBJ2-1, the complete variable domain is EAGVTQSPTHLIKTRGQQATLRCSPISGHTSVYWYQQALGLGLQFLLWYDEGEERNRGNFPPRFSGRQFPNYSSELNVNALELEDSALYLCASSRDRGDEQFFGPGTRLTVL.